The 31 T cell receptor beta chains below all came from one sample that was sequenced in a study of shared clonotypes between healthy human individuals. The assay was immunoSEQ multiplex PCR, and TCRdb's table has in-frame clones only and misses some. The sample lists about 2 million clones; 95% were seen once. Sequenced sample: naive CD4+ T cells sorted from blood. Specified subset: CD45RA+ positively selected. The receptors derive from a man aged 18 to 35 in good health.

The J gene is TRBJ2-7, the V gene TRBV2; D is possibly TRBD2 (5 bases). V was clipped by 4 bases and J by 5 bases, with 6 bases between them. Germline CDR1 is SNHLY and CDR2 is FYNNEI. The CDR3 contains 11 residues. The CDR3 coding sequence is TGTGCCAGCAGTGGAGGGAACGAGCAGTACTTC. It specifies CASSGGNEQYF.

This clone was recorded only once. The V gene is TRBV6-6, the J gene TRBJ1-5; D is perhaps TRBD1 (5 bases). The CDR3 is 14 amino acids. With 5 bases removed from V and 5 bases from J, the gap between germline ends came to 13 bases. CDR1 and CDR2 (germline): MNHNY, SVGAGI (reference sequence). The DNA of the CDR3 is TGTGCCAGCAGTCCACAGGTGTTTGATCAGCCCCAGCATTTT. This translates into CASSPQVFDQPQHF.

As to this clone: Other DNA sequences in the sample encode the same CDR3. The chain recombines TRBV7-2 with TRBJ2-1, with no clear D. Germline V gene sequence: CDR1 SGHTA, CDR2 FQGNSA. V gave up 0 bases and J gave up 6 bases, with 9 bases separating them. The CDR3 is 14 amino acids. The CDR3 DNA is TGTGCCAGCAGCTTAGCGCTGGCACGCAATGAGCAGTTCTTC. Translated, it gives CASSLALARNEQFF.

This clone was observed once. The chain is built from TRBV5-8 and TRBJ1-6; a weak D match, TRBD1 (6 bases). V lost 4 bases and J 6 bases, leaving 11 bases between the germline ends. Germline loops: CDR1 SGHTS, CDR2 YDEGEE. The CDR3 runs to 14 residues. This CDR3 is CASSRGGINSPLHF. CDR3 DNA sequence: TGTGCCAGCAGCCGAGGGGGGATTAATTCACCCCTCCACTTT.

The chain combines TRBV10-3 with TRBJ2-7, with TRBD1 as a possible D gene (6 bases). Germline CDR1 is ENHRY and CDR2 is SYGVKD. The CDR3 covers 13 residues. V lost 10 bases and J lost 2, with 15 bases in between. CDR3 bases: TGTGCCACCAGATACAGGGTCACCTACGAGCAGTACTTC. This translates into CATRYRVTYEQYF.

This chain's CDR3 is CAITGTGVHEQYF. CDR3 bases: TGTGCCATCACCGGGACAGGGGTTCACGAGCAGTACTTC. The V and J genes are TRBV2 and TRBJ2-7; 10 nucleotides align to TRBD1. Germline CDR1 and CDR2: SNHLY and FYNNEI. The CDR3 has 13 residues. V trimming: 10 bases; J trimming: 5 bases; junction bases outside the gene matches: 8.

The chain uses TRBV2 and TRBJ1-2; no clear D gene. V was pared by 4 bases and J by 3 bases, with 9 bases between. CDR1 is SNHLY, CDR2 FYNNEI, per germline. The CDR3 loop spans 13 amino acids. CDR3 region: CASSVDRDYGYTF. In nucleotides, the CDR3 is TGTGCCAGCAGTGTGGACCGGGACTATGGCTACACCTTC.

The chain is built from TRBV27 and TRBJ2-7; the match to TRBD1 covers 7 bases. Trimming took 5 bases from V and 0 from J; bases not matched to a gene: 4. This CDR3 has 14 residues. Per germline, CDR1 MNHEY and CDR2 SMNVEV (reference sequence). CDR3 in DNA: TGTGCCAGCAGTACCAGGGGGAGCTCCTACGAGCAGTACTTC. Amino acid sequence: CASSTRGSSYEQYF.

Notes on this clone: At the DNA level, this CDR3 is encoded by other sequences in the same sample as well. DNA for the CDR3: TGTGCCAGCAGTTACTCGGATTACGAGCAGTACTTC. Translation: CASSYSDYEQYF. J is TRBJ2-7 and V is TRBV6-5; D gene unclear. The length of the CDR3 is 12 residues. V lost 0 bases, J lost 4 bases, and 4 bases lay in between. Germline CDR1 MNHEY, CDR2 SVGAGI.

The J gene is TRBJ2-1, the V gene TRBV5-1, with no clear D. Between the trimmed V and J ends, which lost 0 bases and 5 bases, there was a span of 15 bases. Per the germline V gene, CDR1 is SGHRS and CDR2 is YFSETQ. CDR3 length: 16 residues. The CDR3 loop is CASSLEGTRRNNEQFF. CDR3 nucleotide sequence: TGCGCCAGCAGCTTGGAGGGCACGAGAAGAAACAATGAGCAGTTCTTC. Together with reference TRBV5-1 and TRBJ2-1, the CDR3 gives the full variable domain: KAGVTQTPRYLIKTRGQQVTLSCSPISGHRSVSWYQQTPGQGLQFLFEYFSETQRNKGNFPGRFSGRQFSNSRSEMNVSTLELGDSALYLCASSLEGTRRNNEQFFGPGTRLTVL.

This chain uses TRBV28 with TRBJ2-3, with D uncertain. Per germline, CDR1 MDHEN and CDR2 SYDVKM. CDR3 size: 15 residues. V lost 4 bases to trimming and J lost 0 bases, with 11 bases between them. CDR3 sequence: CASSSPGVSTDTQYF. In nucleotides, the CDR3 is TGTGCCAGCAGTTCCCCAGGAGTTAGCACAGATACGCAGTATTTT.

This chain uses TRBV7-9 with TRBJ2-2; weak D call: TRBD2 (6 bases). Trimming shortened V by 2 bases and J by 2 bases, and 18 bases separated the two germline ends. CDR1 is SEHNR, CDR2 FQNEAQ, per germline (reference sequence). CDR3 length: 18 residues. The CDR3 spells CASSLLGYGTFNTGELFF. CDR3 DNA sequence: TGTGCCAGCAGCTTACTCGGATATGGGACTTTCAACACCGGGGAGCTGTTTTTT.

The chain carries TRBV5-6 and TRBJ2-3, with 7 bases that match TRBD2. The V and J ends lost 2 bases and 4 bases, in that order; junction bases with no gene match: 4. The CDR3 sequence is 14 residues long. CDR1 and CDR2 from the germline V gene are SGHDT and YYEEEE. Here the CDR3 DNA reads TGTGCCAGCAGCTTCCGCGGGAGCCCAGATACGCAGTATTTT. Amino acids: CASSFRGSPDTQYF.

This clone was observed once. The CDR3 protein is CASIELAGFANEQFF. Here the CDR3 DNA reads TGTGCCAGCATCGAACTAGCGGGATTCGCCAATGAGCAGTTCTTC. The V call is TRBV2, the J call TRBJ2-1, with 10 positions matching TRBD2. V gave up 7 bases and J gave up 6 bases; unmatched junction bases: 9. Germline V CDR1 and CDR2: SNHLY, FYNNEI. This CDR3 region has 15 residues.

About this clone itself: A read error may be the cause here, since a much bigger clone is one base away. The sample carries other DNA sequences with the same CDR3. The J gene is TRBJ1-5, the V gene TRBV28; D ambiguous. CDR1 MDHEN and CDR2 SYDVKM come from the germline V gene. Trimming stripped 6 bases from V and 1 base from J, with 1 base between. The CDR3 spans 11 residues. The CDR3 protein is CASRSNQPQHF. In nucleotides, the CDR3 is TGTGCCAGCAGGAGCAATCAGCCCCAGCATTTT.

The chain combines TRBV4-1 with TRBJ1-4, with 11 bases matching TRBD1. J was trimmed by 7 bases and V by 3 bases; bases with no gene match: 7. Looked up from germline, CDR1 is MGHRA and CDR2 is YSYEKL. The CDR3 runs to 16 residues. CDR3 sequence (DNA): TGCGCCAGCAGCCAGGGGGGGACAGGGGGATTTGAAAAACTGTTTTTT. Protein sequence: CASSQGGTGGFEKLFF.

CDR3 DNA sequence: TGTGCCAGCAGTCGGGGACTAGCGACCTACAATGAGCAGTTCTTC. As protein: CASSRGLATYNEQFF. The rearrangement joins TRBV6-5 to TRBJ2-1; TRBD2 agrees at 10 bases. This CDR3 is 15 amino acids long. The trim removed 5 bases at V and 2 bases at J, leaving 3 bases unmatched. Germline V gives CDR1 MNHEY, CDR2 SVGAGI.

The V and J genes are TRBV2 and TRBJ2-1, with 10 bases that match TRBD1. The germline V gene encodes CDR1 SNHLY and CDR2 FYNNEI. This CDR3 contains 14 residues. After removal of 5 bases from V and 7 bases from J, the junction contained 5 bases not matched to a gene. CDR3 bases: TGTGCCAGCAGTCGCGACAGGGGGCTGAATGAGCAGTTCTTC. This codes for CASSRDRGLNEQFF.

The chain joins TRBV19 to TRBJ1-6; D is uncertain. The CDR3 consists of 18 residues. The V end lost 2 bases, the J end lost 7 bases, and 21 bases lay between the germline ends. Germline assignment: CDR1 LNHDA and CDR2 SQIVND (reference sequence). CDR3 amino acids: CASSIRSGRRRGNSPLHF. The CDR3 nucleotides are TGTGCCAGTAGTATAAGAAGTGGCAGGCGCCGGGGAAATTCACCCCTCCACTTT.

The chain has TRBV29-1 and TRBJ1-1; D gene ambiguous. The germline gives CDR1 SQVTM, CDR2 ANQGSEA. Trimming removed 4 bases from V and 3 bases from J, with 15 bases in between. The CDR3 contains 14 residues. CDR3 nucleotides: TGCAGCGTTGTAGGCAGCAGTTTATACACTGAAGCTTTCTTT. Amino acid sequence: CSVVGSSLYTEAFF. The full variable domain, with the rest looked up from reference TRBV29-1 and TRBJ1-1, is SAVISQKPSRDICQRGTSLTIQCQVDSQVTMMFWYRQQPGQSLTLIATANQGSEATYESGFVIDKFPISRPNLTFSTLTVSNMSPEDSSIYLCSVVGSSLYTEAFFGQGTRLTVV.

The chain uses TRBV4-2 and TRBJ2-7; D may be TRBD1 (5 bases). This CDR3 is 15 amino acids long. The V end lost 0 bases, the J end lost 6 bases, and 15 bases lay between the germline ends. CDR1 and CDR2 from the germline V gene are LGHNA and YNFKEQ. CDR3 sequence reads: CASSQEFRQLAEQYF. DNA of the CDR3: TGTGCCAGCAGCCAAGAGTTTAGACAGTTGGCCGAGCAGTACTTC.

V usage is TRBV6-1 and J usage is TRBJ2-1, with TRBD2 matching over 7 bases. The CDR3 totals 15 residues. V was clipped by 3 bases and J by 3 bases; unmatched bases: 5. Germline V gene data show CDR1 as MNHNS and CDR2 as SASEGT. Here the CDR3 DNA reads TGTGCCAGCAGTGACGGCGGGAGATTCTACAATGAGCAGTTCTTC. It codes for CASSDGGRFYNEQFF.

The chain is built from TRBV30 and TRBJ1-1; TRBD1 aligns across 7 bases. Germline values: CDR1 GTSNPN, CDR2 SVGIG (reference sequence). The CDR3 length is 13 residues. V lost 2 bases and J lost 5; bases outside the gene matches: 5. This CDR3 reads CAWSNRGYTEAFF. The CDR3 DNA sequence: TGTGCCTGGAGTAACAGGGGCTATACTGAAGCTTTCTTT.

The rearrangement uses TRBV5-4 and TRBJ2-1, with 11 positions matching TRBD2. This CDR3 contains 15 residues. Germline CDR1 SGHNT, CDR2 YYREEE (reference sequence). V lost 0 bases and J lost 6; bases outside the gene matches: 2. The CDR3 DNA reads TGTGCCAGCAGCTTGGTAGCGGGGGGGCCCAATGAGCAGTTCTTC. Its protein product is CASSLVAGGPNEQFF.

J is TRBJ1-1 and V is TRBV6-1; 8 nucleotides align to TRBD1. Germline CDR1 and CDR2: MNHNS and SASEGT. The CDR3 sequence is 13 residues long. The junction had 7 bases not matched to a gene; V was cut back by 6 bases and J by 7 bases. The CDR3 spells CASRKTGAIEAFF. The CDR3 bases are TGTGCCAGCAGGAAGACAGGGGCGATTGAAGCTTTCTTT.

The chain uses TRBV7-9 and TRBJ2-3, with D possibly being TRBD1 or TRBD2 (5 bases each). The CDR3 is 12 residues long. Trimming stripped 11 bases from V and 4 bases from J, with 13 bases between. CDR1 and CDR2 (germline): SEHNR, FQNEAQ (reference sequence). CDR3 nucleotides: TGTGCCGGAGATCTGGGGGCAGATACGCAGTATTTT. Amino acid sequence: CAGDLGADTQYF. The full variable domain, rest sourced from reference TRBV7-9 and TRBJ2-3, is DTGVSQNPRHKITKRGQNVTFRCDPISEHNRLYWYRQTLGQGPEFLTYFQNEAQLEKSRLLSDRFSAERPKGSFSTLEIQRTEQGDSAMYLCAGDLGADTQYFGPGTRLTVL.

Written as DNA, the CDR3 is TGTGCCAGCAGCTATAGGGGTGATCAGCCCCAGCATTTT. Translating it yields CASSYRGDQPQHF. This chain joins TRBV11-2 and TRBJ1-5; possibly TRBD1 for D (5 bases). The CDR3 extends over 13 amino acids. Per germline, CDR1 SGHAT and CDR2 FQNNGV. Trimming shortened V by 4 bases and J by 5 bases, and 9 bases separated the two germline ends. The variable domain in full, completed from reference TRBV11-2 and TRBJ1-5, reads EAGVAQSPRYKIIEKRQSVAFWCNPISGHATLYWYQQILGQGPKLLIQFQNNGVVDDSQLPKDRFSAERLKGVDSTLKIQPAKLEDSAVYLCASSYRGDQPQHFGDGTRLSIL.

This clone was counted between two and nine times. Other DNA sequences in this sample translate to the same CDR3. CDR3 sequence reads: CATSLEIIYRGNTEAFF. As DNA, the CDR3 is TGTGCCACCAGCCTAGAAATAATCTACAGGGGAAACACTGAAGCTTTCTTT. The rearrangement uses TRBV15 and TRBJ1-1; 7 nucleotides match TRBD1. The trim removed 5 bases at V and 2 bases at J, leaving 14 bases unmatched. Germline V gives CDR1 LNHNV, CDR2 YYDKDF (reference sequence). CDR3 length: 17 amino acids.

This clone occurred once. Other DNA sequences of this sample code for an identical CDR3. This chain links TRBV10-3 with TRBJ2-1; D gene uncertain. Trimming removed 2 bases at V and 4 bases at J, with 6 bases between. The CDR3 covers 13 residues. Germline-derived CDR1 and CDR2 are ENHRY and SYGVKD. The CDR3 bases are TGTGCCATCAGTGAGGGGGTTTACAATGAGCAGTTCTTC. It is translated as CAISEGVYNEQFF.

The CDR3: CASSVEPGVPYEQYF. The CDR3 DNA reads TGTGCCAGCAGCGTAGAGCCAGGGGTCCCCTACGAGCAGTACTTC. The chain has TRBV9 and TRBJ2-7, with TRBD1 as a possible D gene (6 bases). The CDR3 spans 15 residues. Trimming shortened V by 0 bases and J by 2 bases, and 12 bases separated the two germline ends. CDR1 SGDLS and CDR2 YYNGEE come from the germline V gene.

The V gene is TRBV5-1, the J gene TRBJ2-2; 10 bases map to TRBD1. After removal of 5 bases from V and 3 bases from J, the junction contained 7 bases not matched to a gene. The germline V gene encodes CDR1 SGHRS and CDR2 YFSETQ. The CDR3 has 16 amino acids. In DNA form, the CDR3 reads TGCGCCAGCAGAAAGCCTGGGACAGGGGACACCGGGGAGCTGTTTTTT. Translated, it gives CASRKPGTGDTGELFF. Complete variable domain (other parts from reference TRBV5-1 and TRBJ2-2): KAGVTQTPRYLIKTRGQQVTLSCSPISGHRSVSWYQQTPGQGLQFLFEYFSETQRNKGNFPGRFSGRQFSNSRSEMNVSTLELGDSALYLCASRKPGTGDTGELFFGEGSRLTVL.